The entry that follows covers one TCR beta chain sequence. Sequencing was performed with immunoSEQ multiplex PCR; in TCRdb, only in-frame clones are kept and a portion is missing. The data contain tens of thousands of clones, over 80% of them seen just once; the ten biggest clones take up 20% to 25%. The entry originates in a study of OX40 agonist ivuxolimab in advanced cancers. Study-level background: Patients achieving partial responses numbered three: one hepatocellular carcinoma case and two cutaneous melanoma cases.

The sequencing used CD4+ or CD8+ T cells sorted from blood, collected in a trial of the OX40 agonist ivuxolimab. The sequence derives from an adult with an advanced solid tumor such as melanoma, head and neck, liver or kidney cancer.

The CDR3 coding sequence is TGTGCCAGCAGTTTAAGGACTAGCGGGTTGGATACGCAGTATTTT. Translated, it gives CASSLRTSGLDTQYF. The chain combines TRBV28 with TRBJ2-3; TRBD2 aligns across 11 bases. The V segment lost 2 bases and the J segment 6 bases; nucleotides outside the gene matches: 4. From germline, CDR1 is MDHEN and CDR2 SYDVKM. The CDR3 runs 15 residues.